This TCR beta chain was documented in a study of blood T cell repertoires in COVID-19. The overall study: T cells, B-cell-depleted T cells, or PBMCs supplied cDNA or gDNA.

The germline gives CDR1 MNHNY, CDR2 SVGAGI (reference sequence). V lost 5 bases, J lost 5 bases, and 12 bases stayed unmatched. This CDR3 is 16 amino acids long. Source study methods: Reference gene primer amplification gave estimated nucleated cell counts. Method: immunoSEQ multiplex PCR; TCRdb's copy keeps in-frame clones and lacks some. The D gene and trimming were derived from the DNA, and the V and J assignments and clone size from that table. The table lists roughly 68,000 clones, 91% of them singletons. Enrolment of Seattle patients took place during active infection, and they were followed longitudinally.

The sample comprised peripheral blood. This receptor was obtained from a man in his forties with COVID-19, enrolled during active disease. This chain links TRBV6-6 with TRBJ2-5; 9 bases fit TRBD1. CDR3 nucleotides: TGTGCCAGCAGTGGCAGGACAGGGGAGCAAGCGGAGACCCAGTACTTC. Its translation: CASSGRTGEQAETQYF.